What follows are 8 T cell receptor beta chains derived from one specimen sequenced in a study of CD8 T cells in ankylosing spondylitis. Overall study results and limits: Seemingly distinctive of ankylosing spondylitis blood was a TCR beta motif formed by eight highly homologous variants.

These receptors have no identified antigens. TCRdb reprocessed the 5' RACE reads via MiXCR and lists one record per CDR3 protein. Of fewer than 450,000 distinct CDR3 sequences in the sample, approximately 17% were seen once. The sequencing sample was made of blood, either unsorted or a sorted T cell fraction (not recorded which). The receptors originated from a male donor with ankylosing spondylitis.

This chain connects TRBV7-2 to TRBJ1-4; TRBD1 aligns across 7 bases. The V and J ends lost 1 base and 8 bases, in that order; junction bases with no gene match: 7. Germline lookup yields CDR1 SGHTA and CDR2 FQGNSA. This CDR3 region has 15 residues. The CDR3 loop is CASSLGRQGGEKLFF. The CDR3 DNA reads TGTGCCAGCAGCTTAGGACGACAGGGTGGGGAAAAACTGTTTTTT.

This chain links TRBV2 with TRBJ2-3, with 10 bases identical to TRBD2. V shed 3 bases and J 5 bases; nucleotides not matched to a gene: 2. Germline CDR1 SNHLY, CDR2 FYNNEI. The CDR3 runs 14 residues. CDR3 bases: TGTGCCAGCAGTGATACTAGCGGGAAAGATACGCAGTATTTT. Protein sequence: CASSDTSGKDTQYF.

This clonotype was counted a few times. The chain couples TRBV9 to TRBJ2-5, with 9 bases that match TRBD2. This CDR3 is built from 16 residues. The V gene's germline CDR1 is SGDLS and CDR2 YYNGEE. V shed 1 base, J shed 1 base, and the junction held 5 bases outside the gene matches. CDR3 in DNA: TGTGCCAGCAGCGTAAGAGCGGGGGGCGTCCAAGAGACCCAGTACTTC. Amino acids: CASSVRAGGVQETQYF.

V and J are TRBV20-1 and TRBJ2-2; 11 bases fit TRBD2. Germline values: CDR1 DFQATT, CDR2 SNEGSKA (reference sequence). Trimming took 2 bases from V and 2 from J; bases not matched to a gene: 7. This CDR3 contains 17 residues. CDR3 sequence reads: CSARPFLAGGNTGELFF. As DNA, the CDR3 is TGCAGTGCTAGACCCTTCCTAGCGGGAGGTAACACCGGGGAGCTGTTTTTT.

This clonotype came up many times. This rearrangement joins TRBV28 to TRBJ2-7, with no clear D. Germline V gives CDR1 MDHEN, CDR2 SYDVKM. Trimming shortened V by 1 base and J by 1 base, and 8 bases separated the two germline ends. This CDR3 is built from 14 residues. The CDR3: CASSLLAASYEQYF. DNA for the CDR3: TGTGCCAGCAGTTTATTGGCAGCATCCTACGAGCAGTACTTC.

This clonotype was picked up one time. The rearrangement uses TRBV9 and TRBJ2-3; D is possibly TRBD1 or TRBD2 (5 bases each). V was trimmed by 8 bases and J by 4 bases, leaving 23 bases between them. The CDR3 sequence is 16 residues long. CDR1 and CDR2 (germline): SGDLS, YYNGEE. CDR3 in amino acids: CARIPSPGQLADTQYF. CDR3 in DNA: TGTGCCAGGATCCCATCGCCGGGGCAGTTGGCAGATACGCAGTATTTT.

This clonotype has a handful of counts. The chain joins TRBV29-1 to TRBJ2-1; 8 bases match TRBD2. There are 13 residues in the CDR3. Germline CDR1 and CDR2: SQVTM and ANQGSEA. Trimming removed 7 bases from V and 6 bases from J; junction bases left unmatched: 8. The CDR3 DNA reads as TGCAGCGCGGGACTAGGGAACGCCAATGAGCAGTTCTTC. It encodes CSAGLGNANEQFF.

This clonotype was found a few times. The CDR3 reads CSARGGTDTQYF. The CDR3 DNA reads as TGCAGTGCTAGGGGCGGCACAGATACGCAGTATTTT. This chain links TRBV20-1 with TRBJ2-3; D gene uncertain. V lost 3 bases and J lost 1, with 5 bases in between. The CDR3 has 12 amino acids. CDR1 and CDR2 (germline): DFQATT, SNEGSKA (reference sequence).